Each of the 4 T cell receptor beta chains below was sequenced from the same sample in a study of blood T cell repertoires in COVID-19 (dated by TCRdb to about 2020). The method was the immunoSEQ multiplex PCR assay. TCRdb stores this immuneACCESS table with in-frame sequences only. Part of the clones is absent; in the studies checked, under half of the shortfall reflects unresolved V genes, and no reason is known for the rest. In all, the sample holds approximately 170,000 clones, and around 90% of those were seen once. Jointly, the top ten make up roughly 2.4% of the sample. Sequencing input: peripheral blood. The receptors were sampled from a woman older than 75 with COVID-19, enrolled during active disease.

J is TRBJ1-1 and V is TRBV29-1, with no clear D. V lost 3 bases and J 4 bases, leaving 12 bases between the germline ends. CDR1 SQVTM and CDR2 ANQGSEA come from the germline V gene. The CDR3 runs 13 residues. CDR3 sequence: CSVEAKEFTEAFF. The CDR3 coding sequence is TGCAGCGTTGAGGCAAAGGAGTTCACTGAAGCTTTCTTT.

The genes are TRBV27 and TRBJ1-2; 7 bases agree with TRBD1. Looked up from germline, CDR1 is MNHEY and CDR2 is SMNVEV (reference sequence). Trimming at V came to 6 bases and at J to 3 bases, leaving 4 bases not matched to a gene. There are 13 residues in the CDR3. CDR3 loop: CASSRQGHYGYTF. The CDR3 region has the DNA TGTGCCAGCAGCCGACAGGGCCACTATGGCTACACCTTC.

The V call is TRBV11-2, the J call TRBJ2-3; TRBD2 aligns across 10 bases. V dropped 1 base and J dropped 0; count of bases not matched to a gene: 7. The CDR3 length is 18 residues. Germline V gives CDR1 SGHAT, CDR2 FQNNGV. CDR3 amino acids: CASSLVWTSGGSTDTQYF. Written as DNA, the CDR3 is TGTGCCAGCAGCTTAGTTTGGACTAGCGGAGGTAGCACAGATACGCAGTATTTT.

V is TRBV10-3 and J is TRBJ2-3; D is unresolved. The CDR3 is 12 amino acids. Germline CDR1 and CDR2: ENHRY and SYGVKD. Trimming cost V 10 bases and J 2 bases, with 10 bases left between them. The DNA for the CDR3 is TGTGCCACTGCGCAAGCCACAGATACGCAGTATTTT. Its protein product is CATAQATDTQYF.